Shown below are 24 T cell receptor beta chains from a single sample sequenced in a study of beta chain features in type 1 diabetes. Expressed TCRB transcripts were sequenced because the entire RNA isolate underwent reverse transcription. Repertoires were generated with immunoSEQ multiplex PCR, while TCRdb's copy carries only in-frame clones and drops some. This sample yields 390,000 or so clones, of which about 15% are seen a single time; roughly 0.033% belongs to the top ten. Sequencing input: naive CD4+ T cells from blood. Every receptor here comes from a young man in good health.

This clone was counted between two and nine times. J is TRBJ1-2 and V is TRBV30; 8 positions match TRBD1. There are 14 residues in the CDR3. CDR1 GTSNPN and CDR2 SVGIG come from the germline V gene (reference sequence). V lost 3 bases to trimming and J lost 2 bases; unmatched junction nucleotides: 5. The CDR3 bases are TGTGCCTGGAGCCCGGACAGGGCCAACTATGGCTACACCTTC. This encodes CAWSPDRANYGYTF.

This clone appeared a few times. CDR3 protein: CASSVRVTRDTGELFF. The CDR3 bases are TGTGCCAGCAGCGTCAGGGTTACCCGGGACACCGGGGAGCTGTTTTTT. The chain joins TRBV9 to TRBJ2-2, with a possible D match to TRBD1 (5 bases). The CDR3 runs 16 residues. Germline CDR1 reads SGDLS; CDR2 reads YYNGEE. V was pared by 2 bases and J by 3 bases, with 14 bases between.

This clone was counted a few times. The J gene is TRBJ2-3, the V gene TRBV5-1; 10 bases line up with TRBD2. V shed 0 bases and J 12 bases; nucleotides not matched to a gene: 13. Per germline, CDR1 SGHRS and CDR2 YFSETQ. The CDR3 is 16 amino acids. In nucleotides, the CDR3 is TGCGCCAGCAGCTTGGAAAACCGACTAGCGGGCCACGCTCAGTATTTT. It codes for CASSLENRLAGHAQYF.

This clone was seen a handful of times. The chain links TRBV30 to TRBJ1-1, with D perhaps TRBD1 (5 bases). In germline, CDR1 is GTSNPN, CDR2 SVGIG (reference sequence). CDR3 size: 13 residues. V was pared by 2 bases and J by 1 base, with 8 bases between. The CDR3 DNA follows: TGTGCCTGGAGTCGGGGCGCGAACACTGAAGCTTTCTTT. Translating gives CAWSRGANTEAFF.

This clone was seen a handful of times. This rearrangement joins TRBV6-6 to TRBJ1-4; D not resolved. Trimming stripped 3 bases from V and 0 bases from J, with 8 bases between. The germline V gene has CDR1 MNHNY and CDR2 SVGAGI (reference sequence). The CDR3 totals 15 residues. As DNA, the CDR3 is TGTGCCAGCAGTTATGAAAGAACAACTAATGAAAAACTGTTTTTT. Its translation: CASSYERTTNEKLFF.

This clone was recorded a few times. The chain couples TRBV15 to TRBJ2-1; 9 nucleotides align to TRBD2. Germline V CDR1 and CDR2: LNHNV, YYDKDF (reference sequence). This CDR3 comprises 14 residues. V lost 2 bases and J lost 7; bases outside the gene matches: 3. CDR3 residues: CATSRKAGGNEQFF. For the CDR3, the DNA is TGTGCCACCAGCAGAAAGGCGGGGGGGAATGAGCAGTTCTTC.

This clone showed up just a few times. V and J are TRBV7-2 and TRBJ2-4, with D possibly being TRBD2 (5 bases). CDR3 length: 13 residues. V was clipped by 6 bases and J by 4 bases, with 10 bases between them. CDR1 and CDR2 (germline): SGHTA, FQGNSA. CDR3 amino acids: CASSPGIKNIQYF. In DNA form, the CDR3 reads TGTGCCAGCAGTCCCGGGATAAAAAACATTCAGTACTTC.

This clone has only a few counts. The chain carries TRBV2 and TRBJ2-5, with D unresolved. The length of the CDR3 is 14 residues. Germline assignment: CDR1 SNHLY and CDR2 FYNNEI. Trimming took off 6 bases at V and 2 bases at J, with 13 bases between the two ends. The CDR3 here is CASRGRQVQETQYF. CDR3 DNA: TGTGCCAGCAGGGGCCGTCAAGTACAAGAGACCCAGTACTTC.

This clone was seen just once. The chain couples TRBV4-3 to TRBJ2-4; unclear D gene. This CDR3 region has 14 residues. Germline loops: CDR1 LGHNA, CDR2 YSLEER. Trimming stripped 4 bases from V and 7 bases from J, with 14 bases between. Here the CDR3 DNA reads TGCGCCAGCAGCCCCGGTGTGGGCTCGAACATTCAGTACTTC. This encodes CASSPGVGSNIQYF.

This clone has more than one count but fewer than ten. The chain recombines TRBV10-1 with TRBJ2-1; D call uncertain. Germline CDR1 WNHNN, CDR2 SYGVQD (reference sequence). This CDR3 contains 12 residues. Trimming took 5 bases from V and 9 from J, leaving 11 bases between them. CDR3 nucleotide sequence: TGCGCCAGCAGTCCTGGGGTAACTGAGCAGTTCTTC. Amino acid sequence: CASSPGVTEQFF.

This clone was counted a few times. The sample carries other DNA sequences with the same CDR3. The J gene is TRBJ2-3, the V gene TRBV9; D gene unclear. The CDR3 is 14 residues long. The germline V gene has CDR1 SGDLS and CDR2 YYNGEE. Trimming shortened V by 0 bases and J by 1 base, and 6 bases separated the two germline ends. The CDR3 is CASSVAGRTDTQYF. DNA for the CDR3: TGTGCCAGCAGCGTAGCCGGACGCACAGATACGCAGTATTTT.

This clone was counted only a few times. The chain couples TRBV10-3 to TRBJ1-1, with D possibly TRBD1 on 6 matching bases. This CDR3 has 14 amino acids. Trimming removed 6 bases at V and 1 base at J, with 12 bases between. Germline CDR1 and CDR2: ENHRY and SYGVKD. In DNA form, the CDR3 reads TGTGCCATCAGGCTGGGACAAAGGAACACTGAAGCTTTCTTT. Protein sequence: CAIRLGQRNTEAFF.

The chain recombines TRBV5-1 with TRBJ2-2, with D possibly TRBD2 on 5 matching bases. The CDR3 has 14 residues. Per the germline V gene, CDR1 is SGHRS and CDR2 is YFSETQ. Trimming took 4 bases from V and 7 from J, leaving 14 bases between them. The CDR3 spells CASSLPRGNGELFF. Here the CDR3 DNA reads TGCGCCAGCAGCCTACCCCGAGGGAACGGGGAGCTGTTTTTT.

The chain is built from TRBV15 and TRBJ2-1; D remains ambiguous. Deletions cut 0 bases from V and 8 bases from J, with 14 bases between. This CDR3 spans 15 amino acids. The germline gives CDR1 LNHNV, CDR2 YYDKDF (reference sequence). CDR3 in amino acids: CATSRDPRFGDEQFF. The DNA for the CDR3 is TGTGCCACCAGCAGAGACCCCCGTTTCGGCGATGAGCAGTTCTTC.

This clone was recorded many times. This sequence joins TRBV23-1 and TRBJ2-7; 8 bases are a match to TRBD1. TRBV23-1 is assigned to the ORF class and has an uncertain function. V shed 0 bases and J 4 bases; nucleotides not matched to a gene: 2. CDR3 size: 14 residues. Written as DNA, the CDR3 is TGCGCCAGCAGTCAATCGTACAGGGGGTACGAGCAGTACGTC. Encoded protein: CASSQSYRGYEQYV.

Only a few counts were recorded for this clone. V usage is TRBV5-4 and J usage is TRBJ2-1; TRBD2 matches 13 bases. The length of the CDR3 is 16 residues. In germline, CDR1 is SGHNT, CDR2 YYREEE (reference sequence). J gave up 15 bases and V 5 bases, and 17 bases lay outside the gene matches. The CDR3 here is CASSLQLAGGRGGGFF. CDR3 bases: TGTGCCAGCAGTTTACAACTAGCGGGAGGGCGAGGCGGAGGGTTCTTC.

The chain uses TRBV6-5 and TRBJ2-1, with D possibly TRBD1 on 6 matching bases. The CDR3 consists of 14 residues. Trimming left V 8 bases short and J 0 bases short, with 11 bases between. Germline V gives CDR1 MNHEY, CDR2 SVGAGI. CDR3 loop: CASGQFSSYNEQFF. The CDR3 DNA reads TGTGCCAGCGGACAGTTCAGCTCCTACAATGAGCAGTTCTTC.

This clone was detected a few times. CDR3: CASSPVGTGGTEAFF. The CDR3 DNA reads as TGTGCCAGCAGCCCCGTAGGGACAGGGGGCACTGAAGCTTTCTTT. J is TRBJ1-1 and V is TRBV25-1; the match to TRBD1 covers 11 bases. The CDR3 is 15 amino acids. Per the germline V gene, CDR1 is MGHDK and CDR2 is SYGVNS. The ends lost 6 bases at V and 4 bases at J; junction bases unmatched: 7. The variable domain in full, with the rest retrieved from reference TRBV25-1 and TRBJ1-1, is EADIYQTPRYLVIGTGKKITLECSQTMGHDKMYWYQQDPGMELHLIHYSYGVNSTEKGDLSSESTVSRIRTEHFPLTLESARPSHTSQYLCASSPVGTGGTEAFFGQGTRLTVV.

This clone appeared a few times. This chain connects TRBV30 to TRBJ2-7, with a weak D call TRBD2 (5 bases). The V gene lost 6 bases and the J gene lost 4 bases, with 10 bases spanning the gap. The CDR3 covers 11 residues. From germline, CDR1 is GTSNPN and CDR2 SVGIG (reference sequence). CDR3 region: CACLEGYEQYV. In DNA form, the CDR3 reads TGTGCCTGTCTCGAGGGTTACGAGCAGTACGTC.

The chain links TRBV6-5 to TRBJ2-3; D may be TRBD1 (6 bases). Germline V gene sequence: CDR1 MNHEY, CDR2 SVGAGI. V dropped 4 bases and J dropped 0 bases, with 8 bases sitting between them. The CDR3 runs 14 residues. CDR3 in amino acids: CASSSDSSTDTQYF. CDR3 in DNA: TGTGCCAGCAGTTCGGACAGTAGCACAGATACGCAGTATTTT.

The gene calls are TRBV7-9 and TRBJ2-3; D is unresolved. Looked up from germline, CDR1 is SEHNR and CDR2 is FQNEAQ (reference sequence). The CDR3 covers 12 residues. The ends were cut back, 3 bases at V and 3 bases at J, with 4 bases in the middle. As DNA, the CDR3 is TGTGCCAGCAGCTTTGAAACAGATACGCAGTATTTT. Protein: CASSFETDTQYF.

The V and J genes are TRBV2 and TRBJ1-5; D is ambiguous. The CDR3 contains 16 residues. Trimming shortened V by 6 bases and J by 2 bases, and 17 bases separated the two germline ends. The germline CDR1 and CDR2 sequences are SNHLY and FYNNEI. CDR3 amino acids: CASRGNERGGNQPQHF. In DNA form, the CDR3 reads TGTGCCAGCAGGGGGAACGAACGAGGAGGCAATCAGCCCCAGCATTTT.

This clone was counted only a few times. The chain couples TRBV9 to TRBJ2-3, with 10 bases lining up with TRBD2. CDR1 SGDLS and CDR2 YYNGEE come from the germline V gene. J lost 2 bases, V lost 4 bases, and 7 bases had no gene match. The CDR3 has 16 amino acids. CDR3 loop: CASSTGTSDFTDTQYF. The CDR3 DNA is TGTGCCAGCAGCACGGGGACTAGCGATTTCACAGATACGCAGTATTTT. Full variable domain (rest looked up from reference TRBV9 and TRBJ2-3): DSGVTQTPKHLITATGQRVTLRCSPRSGDLSVYWYQQSLDQGLQFLIQYYNGEERAKGNILERFSAQQFPDLHSELNLSSLELGDSALYFCASSTGTSDFTDTQYFGPGTRLTVL.

V usage is TRBV29-1 and J usage is TRBJ1-3; D remains unclear. Germline V lookup: CDR1 SQVTM, CDR2 ANQGSEA. The CDR3 spans 14 residues. V lost 4 bases, J lost 1 base, and 11 bases lay in between. This CDR3 reads CSVGLAGSGNTIYF. The CDR3 region has the DNA TGCAGCGTTGGGTTAGCGGGATCTGGAAACACCATATATTTT.